This T cell receptor beta chain was observed in a study of T cells in Graves' hyperthyroidism and ophthalmopathy. Template material for amplifying TCR beta CDR3 regions consisted of RNA transcripts. First-round RT-PCR with HTBI primers amplified the TCR CDR3 region. A single record per CDR3 protein comes from TCRdb applying MiXCR to the multiplex PCR reads. The sample includes about 290,000 distinct CDR3 sequences, around 20% seen only once; the top ten take about two fifths. V was shortened by 0 bases and J by 3 bases, with 12 bases between the two germline ends. Germline loops: CDR1 SGHKS, CDR2 YYEKEE (reference sequence). This CDR3 contains 15 residues.

This receptor was obtained from a man between 45 and 60 years old with Graves' ophthalmopathy. This chain links TRBV5-5 with TRBJ1-1, with a weak D call TRBD1 (6 bases). Specimen: blood. CDR3 in DNA: TGTGCCAGCAGCTTGGTAGGGGGGTACGACACTGAAGCTTTCTTT. It encodes CASSLVGGYDTEAFF. Filled out from reference TRBV5-5 and TRBJ1-1, the complete variable domain reads DAGVTQSPTHLIKTRGQQVTLRCSPISGHKSVSWYQQVLGQGPQFIFQYYEKEERGRGNFPDRFSARQFPNYSSELNVNALLLGDSALYLCASSLVGGYDTEAFFGQGTRLTVV.